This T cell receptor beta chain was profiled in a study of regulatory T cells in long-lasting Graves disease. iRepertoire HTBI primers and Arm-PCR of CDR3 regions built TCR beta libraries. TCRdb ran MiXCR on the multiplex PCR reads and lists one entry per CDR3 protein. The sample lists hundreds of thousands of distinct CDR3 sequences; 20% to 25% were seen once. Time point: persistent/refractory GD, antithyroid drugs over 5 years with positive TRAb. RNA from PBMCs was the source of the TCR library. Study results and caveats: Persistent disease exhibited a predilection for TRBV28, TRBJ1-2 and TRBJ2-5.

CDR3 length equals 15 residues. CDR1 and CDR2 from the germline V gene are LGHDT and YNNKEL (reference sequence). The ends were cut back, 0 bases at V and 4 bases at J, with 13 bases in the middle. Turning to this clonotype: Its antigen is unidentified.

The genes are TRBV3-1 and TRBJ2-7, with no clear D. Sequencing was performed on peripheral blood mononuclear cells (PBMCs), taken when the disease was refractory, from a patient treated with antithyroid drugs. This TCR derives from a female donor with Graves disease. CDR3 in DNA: TGTGCCAGCAGCCAAGAGGGGATGGGGTTGTACGAGCAGTACTTC. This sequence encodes CASSQEGMGLYEQYF.